What follows describes a single TCR beta chain. This entry comes from a study of blood T cell repertoires in COVID-19. Looking at the study overall: There were acute and convalescent COVID-19 samples, and they came from the United States, Italy and Spain.

The CDR3 covers 15 residues. Germline V lookup: CDR1 KGHSH, CDR2 LQKENI. V lost 4 bases to trimming and J lost 2 bases, with 12 bases between them. Profiling relied on immunoSEQ multiplex PCR, and the TCRdb table lists in-frame clones only, not all of them. Of 200,000 to 250,000 clones detected, 88% appear once; the ten largest clones hold less than 3%. The sequencing sample was made of peripheral blood. The chain carries TRBV18 and TRBJ1-3; D not certain. The sequence derives from a woman in her fifties or sixties with acute or convalescent COVID-19. The CDR3 region is CASSRQGGTGNTIYF. The CDR3 DNA follows: TGTGCCAGCTCACGACAAGGAGGAACTGGAAACACCATATATTTT.